Sequencing of this T cell receptor (beta chain) was carried out in a study of blood T cell repertoires in COVID-19. At the level of the study: The samples span acute and convalescent COVID-19 from the United States, Italy and Spain.

This clone showed up just a few times. Germline V CDR1 and CDR2: MRHNA, SNTAGT. Germline trimming cut 4 bases from V and 7 bases from J; bases unmatched to any gene: 5. The CDR3 length is 14 residues. In the authors' methods: The assay estimated nucleated cells by amplifying reference gene primers. The method was immunoSEQ multiplex PCR; TCRdb's version includes in-frame clones alone and lacks a portion of them. V, J and clone size were drawn from that table, and D and trimming were deduced from the DNA. The data show roughly 29,000 clones, roughly 88% seen once. The sequenced sample consisted of peripheral blood. The sequence was obtained from an elderly woman with COVID-19, enrolled during active disease. The V and J genes are TRBV6-4 and TRBJ2-1; 9 bases align to TRBD2. The CDR3 region has the DNA TGTGCCAGCAGTGGTGTTAGCGGGGGAAATGAGCAGTTCTTC. Its translation: CASSGVSGGNEQFF.